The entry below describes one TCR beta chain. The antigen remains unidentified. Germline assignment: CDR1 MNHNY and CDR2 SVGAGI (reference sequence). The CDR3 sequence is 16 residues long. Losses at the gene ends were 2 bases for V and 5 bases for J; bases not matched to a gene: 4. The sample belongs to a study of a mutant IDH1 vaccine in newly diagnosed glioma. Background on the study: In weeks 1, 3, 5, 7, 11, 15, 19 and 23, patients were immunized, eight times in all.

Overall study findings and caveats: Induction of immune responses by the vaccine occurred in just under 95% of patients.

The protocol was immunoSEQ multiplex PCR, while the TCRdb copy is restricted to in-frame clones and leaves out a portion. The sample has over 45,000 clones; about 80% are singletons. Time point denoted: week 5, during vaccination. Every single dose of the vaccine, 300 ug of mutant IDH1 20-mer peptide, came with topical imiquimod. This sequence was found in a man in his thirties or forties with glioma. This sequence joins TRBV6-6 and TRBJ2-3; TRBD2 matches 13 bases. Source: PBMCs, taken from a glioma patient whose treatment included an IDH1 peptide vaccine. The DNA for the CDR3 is TGTGCCAGCAGTTACGGACTAGCGGGGGATATAGATACGCAGTATTTT. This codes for CASSYGLAGDIDTQYF.